This T cell receptor beta chain was profiled in a study of cytomegalovirus exposure and HLA in healthy donors. It was with 60 Vbeta and 13 Jbeta primers that the PCR ran. Source study methods: Roughly 12 million shared chains were among around 80 million unique TCR beta chains counted in a later analysis. Sequencing was performed with immunoSEQ multiplex PCR; in TCRdb, only in-frame clones are kept and a portion is missing. The V and J calls and clone size were taken over from that table, and D and trimming were inferred from the DNA. The table has more than 110,000 clones, 65% to 85% seen once. Germline lookup yields CDR1 SGHAT and CDR2 FQDESV (reference sequence). CDR3 length equals 18 residues. The ends lost 6 bases at V and 4 bases at J; junction bases unmatched: 16.

The chain combines TRBV11-1 with TRBJ2-3, with 10 nucleotides matching TRBD1. Sequencing was carried out using PBMCs. This receptor was taken from a man between 18 and 29 years old in good health and CMV-seronegative. CDR3 DNA: TGTGCCAGCAGACAGAGACAGGGGGCGCAAAGCGGGCCAGATACGCAGTATTTT. Amino acid sequence: CASRQRQGAQSGPDTQYF.